This T cell receptor beta chain was found in a study of neurological immune-mediated disorders. Overall study results and limits: In HTLV-1-associated myelopathy, TCR clonal expansion was greatest, whereas multiple sclerosis had the least, falling below healthy controls.

One entry per CDR3 protein results from TCRdb running MiXCR on the 5' RACE reads. Among about 32,000 distinct CDR3 sequences listed, about an eighth were seen once. Relative to its sample, this clonotype is large (0.1 to 1%). Its antigen is not known. Documented time point: technical triplicate 2. The sample comprised CD4+ T cells from blood. This clonotype was sampled from a female donor with HTLV-1-associated myelopathy (HAM/TSP).

The CDR3 is CASSWFQGREGHVEQYF. CDR3 DNA: TGCGCCAGCAGCTGGTTTCAGGGCCGGGAGGGCCACGTCGAGCAGTACTTC. The V call is TRBV5-1, the J call TRBJ2-7; 8 bases fit TRBD2. Losses at the gene ends were 3 bases for V and 6 bases for J; bases not matched to a gene: 17. The CDR3 spans 17 residues. From germline, CDR1 is SGHRS and CDR2 YFSETQ. Full variable domain (rest looked up from reference TRBV5-1 and TRBJ2-7): KAGVTQTPRYLIKTRGQQVTLSCSPISGHRSVSWYQQTPGQGLQFLFEYFSETQRNKGNFPGRFSGRQFSNSRSEMNVSTLELGDSALYLCASSWFQGREGHVEQYFGPGTRLTVT.